This T cell receptor beta chain was recovered during a study of technical replicates of blood from a few donors. V was trimmed by 1 base and J by 3 bases, leaving 9 bases between them. This CDR3 has 14 amino acids. The V gene's germline CDR1 is LNHDA and CDR2 SQIVND (reference sequence). Assay used: immunoSEQ multiplex PCR; TCRdb lists only in-frame clones, some missing. The table has roughly 76,000 clones, 65% to 90% seen once. The sequence came from a human donor in good health. Some clones in this sample may be carry-over from other donors' samples. This chain connects TRBV19 to TRBJ1-1, with D possibly matching TRBD1 (5 bases). The sample comprised PBMCs. The CDR3: CASSIVRGDTEAFF. CDR3 DNA: TGTGCCAGTAGTATAGTACGGGGGGACACTGAAGCTTTCTTT.